This TCR beta chain was recorded in a study of blood T cell repertoires in COVID-19. As for the study in general: Samples representing acute and convalescent COVID-19 were sourced from the United States, Italy and Spain.

The CDR3 is 12 residues long. V shed 5 bases and J shed 9 bases, with 11 bases lying between them. Germline V CDR1 and CDR2: WSHSY, SAAADI. This clone was counted once. Original processing notes: Amplifying reference gene primers gave estimates of nucleated cell counts. Generated by immunoSEQ multiplex PCR, the TCRdb table keeps only in-frame clones and is missing some. The DNA gave D and trimming, while V, J and clone size come from that table. The sample comprises about 300,000 clones, just under 90% of which are singletons, and just under 6.5% rests with the top ten. The sample was peripheral blood. This clonotype originated in a woman aged 45-60 years with COVID-19, enrolled during active disease. V is TRBV10-2 and J is TRBJ2-1; D is unclear. The CDR3 sequence: CASSSTGGEQFF. CDR3 DNA sequence: TGCGCCAGCAGTTCCACCGGTGGTGAGCAGTTCTTC.